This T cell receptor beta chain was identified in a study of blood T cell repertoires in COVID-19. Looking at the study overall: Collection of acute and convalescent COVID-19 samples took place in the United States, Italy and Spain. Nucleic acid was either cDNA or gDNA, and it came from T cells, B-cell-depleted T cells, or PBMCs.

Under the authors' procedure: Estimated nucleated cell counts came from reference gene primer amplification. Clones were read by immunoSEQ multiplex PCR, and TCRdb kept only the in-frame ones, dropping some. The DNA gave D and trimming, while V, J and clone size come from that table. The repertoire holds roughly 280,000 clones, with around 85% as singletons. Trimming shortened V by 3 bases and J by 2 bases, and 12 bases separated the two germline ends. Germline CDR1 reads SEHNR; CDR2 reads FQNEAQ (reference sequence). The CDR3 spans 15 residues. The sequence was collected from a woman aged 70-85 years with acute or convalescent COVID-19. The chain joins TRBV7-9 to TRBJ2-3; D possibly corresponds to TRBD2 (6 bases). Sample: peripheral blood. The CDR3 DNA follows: TGTGCCAGCAGCTTCATTAGCGGATACACAGATACGCAGTATTTT. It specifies CASSFISGYTDTQYF.